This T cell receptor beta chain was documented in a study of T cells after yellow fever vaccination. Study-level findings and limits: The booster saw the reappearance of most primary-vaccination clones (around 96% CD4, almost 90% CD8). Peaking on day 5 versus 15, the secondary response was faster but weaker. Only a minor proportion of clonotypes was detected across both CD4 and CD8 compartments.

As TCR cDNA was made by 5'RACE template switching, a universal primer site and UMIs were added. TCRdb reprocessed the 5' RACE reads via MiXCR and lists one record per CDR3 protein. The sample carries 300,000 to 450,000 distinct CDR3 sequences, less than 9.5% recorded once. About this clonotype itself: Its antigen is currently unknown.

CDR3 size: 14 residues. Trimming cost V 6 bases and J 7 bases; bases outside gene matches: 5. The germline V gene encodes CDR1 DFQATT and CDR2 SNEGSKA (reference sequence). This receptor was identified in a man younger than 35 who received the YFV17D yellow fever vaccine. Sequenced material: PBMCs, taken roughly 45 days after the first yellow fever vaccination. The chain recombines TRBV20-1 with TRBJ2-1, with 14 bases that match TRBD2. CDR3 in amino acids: CSAVTSGGANEQFF. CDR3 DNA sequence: TGCAGTGCCGTGACTAGCGGGGGGGCAAATGAGCAGTTCTTC.